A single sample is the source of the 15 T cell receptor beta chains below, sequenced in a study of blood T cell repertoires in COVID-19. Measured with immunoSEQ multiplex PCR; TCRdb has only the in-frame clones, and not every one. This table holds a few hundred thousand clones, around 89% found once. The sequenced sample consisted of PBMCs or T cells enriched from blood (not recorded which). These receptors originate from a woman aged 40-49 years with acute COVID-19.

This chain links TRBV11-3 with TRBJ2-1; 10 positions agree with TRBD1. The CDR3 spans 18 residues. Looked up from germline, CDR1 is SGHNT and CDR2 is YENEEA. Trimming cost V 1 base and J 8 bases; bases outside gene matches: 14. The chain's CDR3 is CASSLARPGTGVIDEQFF. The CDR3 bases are TGTGCCAGCAGCTTAGCCCGGCCCGGGACAGGGGTGATAGATGAGCAGTTCTTC.

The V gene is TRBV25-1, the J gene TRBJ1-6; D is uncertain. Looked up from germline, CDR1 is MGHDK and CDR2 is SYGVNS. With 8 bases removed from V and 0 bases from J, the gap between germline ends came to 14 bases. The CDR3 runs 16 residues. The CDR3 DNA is TGTGCCAGCTCCAAGCGAGGAAGCTCCTATAATTCACCCCTCCACTTT. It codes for CASSKRGSSYNSPLHF.

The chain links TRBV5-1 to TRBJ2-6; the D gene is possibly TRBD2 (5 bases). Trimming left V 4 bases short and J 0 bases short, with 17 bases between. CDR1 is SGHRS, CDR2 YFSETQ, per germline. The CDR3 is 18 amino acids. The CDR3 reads CASSRTTDSSSGANVLTF. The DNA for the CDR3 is TGCGCCAGCAGCAGAACGACGGACTCAAGCTCTGGGGCCAACGTCCTGACTTTC.

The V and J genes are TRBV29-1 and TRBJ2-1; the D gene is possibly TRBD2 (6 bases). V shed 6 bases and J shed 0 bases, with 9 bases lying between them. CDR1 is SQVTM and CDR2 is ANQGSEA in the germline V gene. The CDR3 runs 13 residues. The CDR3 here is CSVERVSYNEQFF. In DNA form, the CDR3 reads TGCAGCGTCGAGCGGGTCTCCTACAATGAGCAGTTCTTC.

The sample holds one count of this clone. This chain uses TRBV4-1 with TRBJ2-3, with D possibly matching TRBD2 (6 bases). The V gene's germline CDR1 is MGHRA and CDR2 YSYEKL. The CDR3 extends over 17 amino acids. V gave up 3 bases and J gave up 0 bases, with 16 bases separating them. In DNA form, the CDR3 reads TGCGCCAGCAGCCAGCCCTGGGACTGGACTAGCACAGATACGCAGTATTTT. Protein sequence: CASSQPWDWTSTDTQYF.

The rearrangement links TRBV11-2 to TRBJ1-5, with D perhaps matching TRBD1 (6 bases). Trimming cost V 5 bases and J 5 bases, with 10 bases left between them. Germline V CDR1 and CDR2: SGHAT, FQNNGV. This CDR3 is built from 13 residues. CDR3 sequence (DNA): TGTGCCAGCAGCCCCAACAGGGATCAGCCCCAGCATTTT. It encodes CASSPNRDQPQHF.

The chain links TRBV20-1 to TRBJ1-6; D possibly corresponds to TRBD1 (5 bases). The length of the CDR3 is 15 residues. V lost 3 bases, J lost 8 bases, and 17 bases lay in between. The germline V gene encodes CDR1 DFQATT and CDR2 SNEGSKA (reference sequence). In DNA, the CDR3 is TGCAGTGCTAGTCACCCGGACAAGATATATTCACCCCTCCACTTT. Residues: CSASHPDKIYSPLHF.

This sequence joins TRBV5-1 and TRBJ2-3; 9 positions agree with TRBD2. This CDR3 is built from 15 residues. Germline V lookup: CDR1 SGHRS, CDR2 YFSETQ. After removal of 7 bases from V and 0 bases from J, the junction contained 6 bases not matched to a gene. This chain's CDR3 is CASGVTSGSTDTQYF. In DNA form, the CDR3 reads TGCGCCAGCGGTGTCACTAGCGGGAGCACAGATACGCAGTATTTT.

In DNA form, the CDR3 reads TGTGCCAGCAGCGAACAGGTTAGCTCCTACAATGAGCAGTTCTTC. Its protein is CASSEQVSSYNEQFF. The chain has TRBV7-3 and TRBJ2-1; D possibly corresponds to TRBD1 (5 bases). The germline CDR1 and CDR2 sequences are SGHTA and FQGTGA. V gave up 5 bases and J gave up 0 bases, with 11 bases separating them. CDR3 size: 15 residues. The full variable domain, in which reference TRBV7-3 and TRBJ2-1 provide the parts outside the CDR3, is GAGVSQTPSNKVTEKGKYVELRCDPISGHTALYWYRQSLGQGPEFLIYFQGTGAADDSGLPNDRFFAVRPEGSVSTLKIQRTERGDSAVYLCASSEQVSSYNEQFFGPGTRLTVL.

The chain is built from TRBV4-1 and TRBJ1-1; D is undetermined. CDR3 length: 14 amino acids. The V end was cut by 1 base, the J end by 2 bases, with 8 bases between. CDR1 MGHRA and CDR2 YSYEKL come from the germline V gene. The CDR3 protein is CASSQAISNTEAFF. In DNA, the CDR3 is TGCGCCAGCAGCCAAGCTATCTCAAACACTGAAGCTTTCTTT.

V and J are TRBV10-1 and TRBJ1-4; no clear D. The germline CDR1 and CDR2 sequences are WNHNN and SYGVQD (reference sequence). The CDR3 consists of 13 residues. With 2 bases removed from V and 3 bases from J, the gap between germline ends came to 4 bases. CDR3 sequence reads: CASSEGPNEKLFF. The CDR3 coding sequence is TGCGCCAGCAGTGAGGGGCCTAATGAAAAACTGTTTTTT.

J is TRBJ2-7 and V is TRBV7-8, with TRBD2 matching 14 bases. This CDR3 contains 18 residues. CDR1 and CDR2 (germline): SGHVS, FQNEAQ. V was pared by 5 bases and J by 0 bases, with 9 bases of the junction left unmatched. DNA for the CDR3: TGTGCCAGCAGCGTAAAACTTGGGACTAGCGGGAGCTCCTACGAGCAGTACTTC. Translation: CASSVKLGTSGSSYEQYF.

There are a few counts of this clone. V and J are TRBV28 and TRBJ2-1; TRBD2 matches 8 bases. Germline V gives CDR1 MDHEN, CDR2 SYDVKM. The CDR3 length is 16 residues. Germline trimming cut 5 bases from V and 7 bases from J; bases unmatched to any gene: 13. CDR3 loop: CASSRPGLGTRNEQFF. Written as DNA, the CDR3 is TGTGCCAGCAGTCGACCGGGACTAGGGACGAGAAATGAGCAGTTCTTC.

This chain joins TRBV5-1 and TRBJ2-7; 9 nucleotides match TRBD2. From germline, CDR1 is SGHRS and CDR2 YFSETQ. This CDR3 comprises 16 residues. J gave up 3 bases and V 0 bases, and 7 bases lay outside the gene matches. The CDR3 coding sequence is TGCGCCAGCAGCTTGGGACTAGCGGTTTCGATCTACGAGCAGTACTTC. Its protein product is CASSLGLAVSIYEQYF.

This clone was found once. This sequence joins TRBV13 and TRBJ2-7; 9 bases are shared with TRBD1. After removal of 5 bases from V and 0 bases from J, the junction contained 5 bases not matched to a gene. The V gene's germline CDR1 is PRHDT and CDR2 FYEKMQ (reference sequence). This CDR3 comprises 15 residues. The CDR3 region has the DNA TGTGCCAGCAGCCCCGGACAGGGGCCCTCCTACGAGCAGTACTTC. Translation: CASSPGQGPSYEQYF.